This T cell receptor (beta chain) was documented in a study of blood T cell repertoires in COVID-19. CDR1 GTSNPN and CDR2 SVGIG come from the germline V gene (reference sequence). CDR3 length equals 14 residues. Trimming pared 2 bases from V and 1 base from J, leaving 9 bases between. This table comes from immunoSEQ multiplex PCR, and its TCRdb copy is limited to in-frame clones, with some not included. The profile shows fewer than 350,000 clones, 85% of them singletons. Enrollees, about 18 to 89 years old, lived in about two dozen US areas. Sequenced: PBMCs or T cells enriched from blood (not recorded which). The chain is built from TRBV30 and TRBJ1-5; D gene uncertain. This receptor was obtained from a woman in her thirties who had been exposed to COVID-19. CDR3 bases: TGTGCCTGGAGTCCCGCTAACAGCAATCAGCCCCAGCATTTT. This translates into CAWSPANSNQPQHF.